This T cell receptor (beta chain) was captured by sequencing in a study of shared clonotypes between healthy human individuals. Study context: CD8 memory received one plate per donor, CD8 naive two, CD4 memory three and CD4 naive three.

Every subset had its genomic DNA shared out evenly among several immunoSEQ plates. Roughly 210 ng DNA, tens of thousands of T cell genomes, went into each sorted-subset replicate PCR. Only in-frame clones appear in the TCRdb table, and some are missing; sequencing was by immunoSEQ multiplex PCR. The table shows approximately 1.1 million clones, with 75% to 80% occurring only once. Study conclusions and caveats: Several donors held about 4.6% of naive CD4 clonotypes in common.

Trimming cost V 6 bases and J 6 bases, with 14 bases left between them. Per the germline V gene, CDR1 is SQVTM and CDR2 is ANQGSEA. The CDR3 consists of 12 residues. There are a few counts of this clone. Its matching antigen is unknown. The chain uses TRBV29-1 and TRBJ1-1; tentatively, D is TRBD1 (5 bases). Input material: memory CD4+ T cells from PBMCs. Subset indicated: CD45RA-negative fraction. The origin of this receptor is a man between 18 and 29 years old in good health. Some clones in this sample may be carry-over from other donors' samples. The CDR3 loop reads CSVSSGRAEAFF. The CDR3 DNA reads TGCAGCGTGAGTTCAGGGAGAGCTGAAGCTTTCTTT.